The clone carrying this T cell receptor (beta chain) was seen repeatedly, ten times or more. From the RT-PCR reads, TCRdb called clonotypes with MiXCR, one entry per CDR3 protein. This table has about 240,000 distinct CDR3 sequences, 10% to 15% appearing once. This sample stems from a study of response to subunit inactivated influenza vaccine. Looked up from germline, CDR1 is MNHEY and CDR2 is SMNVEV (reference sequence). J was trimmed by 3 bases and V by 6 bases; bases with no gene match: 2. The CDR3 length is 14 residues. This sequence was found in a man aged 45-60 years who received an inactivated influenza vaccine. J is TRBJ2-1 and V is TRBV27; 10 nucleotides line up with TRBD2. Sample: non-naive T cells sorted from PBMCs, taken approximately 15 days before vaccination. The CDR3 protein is CASSWTSGYNEQFF. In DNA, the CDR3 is TGTGCCAGCAGCTGGACTAGCGGCTACAATGAGCAGTTCTTC.